The 10 T cell receptor beta chains presented below share a single source sample, sequenced in a study of T cell clones after liver transplantation. TCRdb's table, derived via immunoSEQ multiplex PCR, lists solely in-frame clones and lacks some. Of fewer than 45,000 clones listed, around 83% are singletons. The sequenced sample was CD4+ T cells from blood, obtained 24 months after liver transplant. These TCRs come from a human patient who received a liver transplant. Some T cells could come from the graft donor.

The chain links TRBV11-2 to TRBJ2-7; the D gene is possibly TRBD1 (6 bases). Germline CDR1 reads SGHAT; CDR2 reads FQNNGV. V lost 2 bases and J lost 5, with 13 bases in between. CDR3 size: 14 residues. This CDR3 is CASSLRTGLHEQYF. CDR3 nucleotide sequence: TGTGCCAGCAGCTTAAGAACAGGGCTCCACGAGCAGTACTTC.

The V call is TRBV7-3, the J call TRBJ2-7; 8 bases match TRBD2. Unmatched junction bases numbered 9, after V lost 1 base and J lost 4 bases. Germline V gene sequence: CDR1 SGHTA, CDR2 FQGTGA. CDR3 size: 16 residues. The CDR3 coding sequence is TGTGCCAGCAGCTTAAATCACGGGGGACTAGATTACGAGCAGTACTTC. Translation: CASSLNHGGLDYEQYF.

This clone has only one observation. J is TRBJ2-7 and V is TRBV29-1; TRBD2 aligns across 8 bases. The CDR3 is 13 amino acids. Germline V lookup: CDR1 SQVTM, CDR2 ANQGSEA. Trimming at V came to 7 bases and at J to 5 bases, leaving 10 bases not matched to a gene. CDR3: CSAQGLGTDEQYF. Written as DNA, the CDR3 is TGCAGCGCCCAGGGACTAGGGACCGACGAGCAGTACTTC.

The chain recombines TRBV9 with TRBJ1-4; 7 bases map to TRBD1. Losses at the gene ends were 0 bases for V and 7 bases for J; bases not matched to a gene: 9. CDR1 and CDR2 from the germline V gene are SGDLS and YYNGEE. The CDR3 is 16 amino acids. This CDR3 reads CASSVGSTGRGEKLFF. CDR3 bases: TGTGCCAGCAGCGTAGGTTCGACAGGGCGAGGTGAAAAACTGTTTTTT.

The rearrangement links TRBV5-1 to TRBJ2-7; 8 bases map to TRBD1. V lost 4 bases to trimming and J lost 0 bases; unmatched junction nucleotides: 3. Germline CDR1 SGHRS, CDR2 YFSETQ. The CDR3 covers 14 residues. The chain's CDR3 is CASSPTGGSYEQYF. As DNA, the CDR3 is TGCGCCAGCAGCCCCACAGGGGGCTCCTACGAGCAGTACTTC.

This clone appeared a few times. This chain joins TRBV29-1 and TRBJ1-1; 10 positions agree with TRBD1. V was pared by 5 bases and J by 4 bases, with 10 bases of the junction left unmatched. From germline, CDR1 is SQVTM and CDR2 ANQGSEA. CDR3 size: 15 residues. The CDR3 DNA is TGCAGCGTTTTGACAGGGGGCGAGAGGAGCACTGAAGCTTTCTTT. It codes for CSVLTGGERSTEAFF.

The table lists this clone with a count of one. The chain employs TRBV7-3 and TRBJ2-2, with 8 bases lining up with TRBD2. Germline V CDR1 and CDR2: SGHTA, FQGTGA. V gave up 1 base and J gave up 2 bases; unmatched junction bases: 9. The CDR3 is 18 amino acids. The CDR3 reads CASSLRLANASNTGELFF. In DNA form, the CDR3 reads TGTGCCAGCAGCTTAAGACTAGCGAACGCCTCCAACACCGGGGAGCTGTTTTTT.

The rearrangement uses TRBV7-6 and TRBJ1-2; perhaps TRBD1 as D (6 bases). Trimming shortened V by 5 bases and J by 8 bases, and 9 bases separated the two germline ends. Germline V gene data show CDR1 as SGHVS and CDR2 as FNYEAQ. CDR3 length: 11 amino acids. In DNA form, the CDR3 reads TGTGCCAGCAGCCTGGGGGGCGGCTACACCTTC. Protein product: CASSLGGGYTF. Full variable domain (rest looked up from reference TRBV7-6 and TRBJ1-2): GAGVSQSPRYKVTKRGQDVALRCDPISGHVSLYWYRQALGQGPEFLTYFNYEAQQDKSGLPNDRFSAERPEGSISTLTIQRTEQRDSAMYRCASSLGGGYTFGSGTRLTVV.

CDR3 nucleotide sequence: TGCGCCAGCAGCTCGGGACGGACCCTCTTCGAGCAGTACTTC. Encoded protein: CASSSGRTLFEQYF. The chain uses TRBV5-1 and TRBJ2-7; D is tentatively TRBD1 or TRBD2 (5 bases each). The CDR3 length is 14 residues. Per germline, CDR1 SGHRS and CDR2 YFSETQ. Trimming cost V 3 bases and J 6 bases, with 16 bases left between them.

The CDR3 DNA follows: TGTGCCAGCAGCGGGGGTGGCCCCATCAATGAGCAGTTCTTC. Amino acids: CASSGGGPINEQFF. This chain links TRBV11-2 with TRBJ2-1; D tentatively fits TRBD1 or TRBD2 (5 bases each). This CDR3 region has 14 residues. CDR1 is SGHAT, CDR2 FQNNGV, per germline. Between the trimmed V and J ends, which lost 5 bases and 6 bases, there was a span of 14 bases.